Following are 3 T cell receptor beta chains from one sample sequenced in a study of PD-1 blockade in classical Hodgkin lymphoma. Libraries were prepared by immunoSEQ multiplex PCR; TCRdb keeps only in-frame clonotypes and omits some of them. The sample yields some 5,400 clones, roughly nine tenths seen once. Time point described: newly diagnosed, previously untreated cHL patient sample. Isolation of CD8+ T cells from thawed PBMCs used magnetic negative selection. The source material was CD8+ T cells from blood. The receptors come from a human donor with classical Hodgkin lymphoma.

J is TRBJ1-5 and V is TRBV19; TRBD1 might be the D (6 bases). The germline CDR1 and CDR2 sequences are LNHDA and SQIVND (reference sequence). This CDR3 is 15 amino acids long. The V and J ends lost 8 bases and 4 bases respectively, with 18 bases between them. The chain's CDR3 is CASGRGRTLNQPQHF. CDR3 in DNA: TGTGCCAGTGGCAGGGGACGGACCCTGAATCAGCCCCAGCATTTT.

The V and J genes are TRBV7-6 and TRBJ1-6; 7 bases are shared with TRBD1. The junction had 9 bases not matched to a gene; V was cut back by 1 base and J by 9 bases. CDR1 and CDR2 (germline): SGHVS, FNYEAQ. This CDR3 spans 16 amino acids. In DNA, the CDR3 is TGTGCCAGCAGCTTAGGGGTACAGGGGACCGGTTCACCCCTCCACTTT. It specifies CASSLGVQGTGSPLHF.

The chain uses TRBV25-1 and TRBJ2-5; TRBD1 might be the D (5 bases). Trimming removed 2 bases from V and 4 bases from J, with 17 bases in between. The CDR3 spans 16 residues. Germline values: CDR1 MGHDK, CDR2 SYGVNS. The CDR3 DNA follows: TGTGCCAGCAGTGAAAAGGGGCAGGCTGACCCAGAGACCCAGTACTTC. Amino acids: CASSEKGQADPETQYF.